The 28 T cell receptor beta chains reported below all come from one sample, sequenced in a study of T-cell reconstitution after alpha-beta-depleted transplantation in children. Preparation of the TCRbeta library used unique molecular identifiers. TCRdb redid the calling of the PCR reads with MiXCR, one entry per CDR3 protein. The table lists 80,000 to 95,000 distinct CDR3 sequences, roughly 8.4% of them singletons. The sequenced sample was PBMCs from the stem cell graft donor, obtained from the stem cell graft. The receptor source for this set is a human donor who donated a stem cell graft to a child with congenital amegakaryocytic thrombocytopenia.

This clonotype has a count of ten or more. The chain uses TRBV20-1 and TRBJ2-1, with 7 bases lining up with TRBD2. The ends lost 0 bases at V and 6 bases at J; junction bases unmatched: 8. The germline V gene has CDR1 DFQATT and CDR2 SNEGSKA (reference sequence). The CDR3 covers 15 residues. CDR3 DNA: TGCAGTGCTAGAGATGGGGGACTATGGATCAATGAGCAGTTCTTC. As protein: CSARDGGLWINEQFF.

The table lists this clonotype with a few counts. The V call is TRBV30, the J call TRBJ2-7; 12 bases fit TRBD1. With 5 bases clipped from V and 5 bases from J, the junction kept 7 bases outside the gene matches. The CDR3 spans 14 residues. Per germline, CDR1 GTSNPN and CDR2 SVGIG (reference sequence). The CDR3 DNA sequence: TGTGCCTGGGCCGGGACAGGGGGCTTCGACGAGCAGTACTTC. It codes for CAWAGTGGFDEQYF.

Many counts were recorded for this clonotype. The rearrangement joins TRBV12-3 or TRBV12-4 to TRBJ2-5; 9 positions agree with TRBD1. Trimming removed 6 bases from V and 9 bases from J; junction bases left unmatched: 5. This CDR3 has 12 residues. The CDR3 DNA reads as TGTGCCAGCAGAATACAGGGGGCCCCCCAGTACTTC. It codes for CASRIQGAPQYF.

At least ten counts were recorded for this clonotype. The V gene is TRBV20-1, the J gene TRBJ1-5; D not certain. The CDR3 covers 15 residues. The germline CDR1 and CDR2 sequences are DFQATT and SNEGSKA (reference sequence). The ends were cut back, 0 bases at V and 5 bases at J, with 14 bases in the middle. The CDR3: CSARDGRVLDQPQHF. In nucleotides, the CDR3 is TGCAGTGCTAGAGATGGGCGGGTTCTGGATCAGCCCCAGCATTTT.

This clonotype was observed many times. This rearrangement joins TRBV4-1 to TRBJ2-1; TRBD2 agrees at 10 bases. V dropped 1 base and J dropped 9; count of bases not matched to a gene: 3. The CDR3 length is 14 residues. Germline V gene lookup returns CDR1 MGHRA and CDR2 YSYEKL. The CDR3 DNA reads as TGCGCCAGCAGCCAAGGTAGGACTAGCGGTGAGCAGTTCTTC. Amino acids: CASSQGRTSGEQFF.

At least ten counts were recorded for this clonotype. The rearrangement uses TRBV10-3 and TRBJ1-1, with D possibly being TRBD1 (6 bases). The CDR3 loop spans 14 amino acids. The V and J ends lost 2 bases and 0 bases respectively, with 7 bases between them. Germline V gives CDR1 ENHRY, CDR2 SYGVKD. CDR3 nucleotides: TGTGCCATCAGTGAGGGACAGCTGAACACTGAAGCTTTCTTT. Protein product: CAISEGQLNTEAFF.

This clonotype was recorded many times. This chain joins TRBV7-2 and TRBJ2-5; D possibly corresponds to TRBD1 (6 bases). Trimming removed 7 bases at V and 1 base at J, with 10 bases between. The CDR3 is made up of 13 amino acids. From germline, CDR1 is SGHTA and CDR2 FQGNSA. The CDR3 sequence is CASTGTPQETQYF. For the CDR3, the DNA is TGTGCCAGCACCGGGACACCCCAAGAGACCCAGTACTTC.

This clonotype was detected many times. In DNA, the CDR3 is TGTGCCAGCAGCGCGGACGGAAACACCATATATTTT. This encodes CASSADGNTIYF. The chain couples TRBV7-8 to TRBJ1-3; D is unresolved. The CDR3 spans 12 residues. Germline V gene lookup returns CDR1 SGHVS and CDR2 FQNEAQ. V shed 5 bases and J shed 4 bases, with 6 bases lying between them.

This clonotype was counted at least ten times. V is TRBV19 and J is TRBJ1-5; D is unclear. CDR3 length: 15 amino acids. V dropped 8 bases and J dropped 0 bases, with 14 bases sitting between them. Germline assignment: CDR1 LNHDA and CDR2 SQIVND (reference sequence). In DNA form, the CDR3 reads TGTGCCAGTCGAGGGCAAATCTATAGCAATCAGCCCCAGCATTTT. The encoded protein is CASRGQIYSNQPQHF.

This clonotype was seen at least ten times. This chain uses TRBV20-1 with TRBJ1-1; no definite D call. In germline, CDR1 is DFQATT, CDR2 SNEGSKA (reference sequence). Trimming shortened V by 0 bases and J by 0 bases, and 2 bases separated the two germline ends. The CDR3 totals 12 residues. CDR3: CSARDMNTEAFF. The CDR3 DNA reads as TGCAGTGCTAGAGATATGAACACTGAAGCTTTCTTT.

This clonotype has at least ten counts. The rearrangement uses TRBV7-8 and TRBJ2-7; 10 bases map to TRBD2. The CDR3 loop spans 14 amino acids. V was pared by 2 bases and J by 11 bases, with 9 bases of the junction left unmatched. Germline lookup yields CDR1 SGHVS and CDR2 FQNEAQ. The CDR3 loop reads CASSLFQREGREYF. The CDR3, as DNA: TGTGCCAGCAGCTTATTTCAGCGGGAGGGCCGGGAGTACTTC.

This clonotype appeared many times. This rearrangement joins TRBV4-2 to TRBJ2-3, with TRBD2 identical over 9 bases. The J segment lost 3 bases and the V segment lost 1 base, leaving 5 bases of the junction unmatched. The CDR3 runs 16 residues. Germline CDR1 and CDR2: LGHNA and YNFKEQ. The CDR3 DNA follows: TGTGCCAGCAGCCAAGTGCGGGGGGGCAGAACAGATACGCAGTATTTT. It is translated as CASSQVRGGRTDTQYF.

This clonotype occurred many times. This chain uses TRBV6-5 with TRBJ1-1; the D gene is possibly TRBD1 (5 bases). The V end lost 10 bases, the J end lost 0 bases, and 18 bases lay between the germline ends. This CDR3 is 15 amino acids long. Germline values: CDR1 MNHEY, CDR2 SVGAGI. CDR3 protein: CATRDPPRMNTEAFF. The CDR3 nucleotides are TGTGCCACCCGGGACCCTCCGAGAATGAACACTGAAGCTTTCTTT.

This clonotype was found many times. The rearrangement joins TRBV11-3 to TRBJ2-4; either TRBD1 or TRBD2 may fit D (5 bases each). The V gene's germline CDR1 is SGHNT and CDR2 YENEEA. CDR3 length: 12 amino acids. The V end was cut by 5 bases, the J end by 6 bases, with 8 bases between. The CDR3 DNA sequence: TGTGCCAGCAGCGATGGGGGAAACATTCAGTACTTC. As protein: CASSDGGNIQYF.

This clonotype came up many times. V usage is TRBV5-6 and J usage is TRBJ2-2; D perhaps matches TRBD1 (5 bases). CDR3 length equals 15 residues. Looked up from germline, CDR1 is SGHDT and CDR2 is YYEEEE. V shed 0 bases and J shed 7 bases, with 13 bases lying between them. For the CDR3, the DNA is TGTGCCAGCAGCTTGGCTGGCAGGGTGGTCGGGGAGCTGTTTTTT. Translated: CASSLAGRVVGELFF.

This clonotype was detected many times. The chain is built from TRBV5-1 and TRBJ1-2; D remains unclear. The CDR3 sequence is 13 residues long. Trimming took 0 bases from V and 4 from J, leaving 7 bases between them. Germline-derived CDR1 and CDR2 are SGHRS and YFSETQ. Here the CDR3 DNA reads TGCGCCAGCAGCTTGGACCTCCCCTATGGCTACACCTTC. Translation gives CASSLDLPYGYTF.

This clonotype showed up many times. This rearrangement joins TRBV5-1 to TRBJ2-1; D call uncertain. The CDR3 consists of 16 residues. The germline gives CDR1 SGHRS, CDR2 YFSETQ. Between the trimmed V and J ends, which lost 0 bases and 6 bases, there was a span of 16 bases. In DNA form, the CDR3 reads TGCGCCAGCAGCTTGGCGGGCAGCAAAACCGTCAATGAGCAGTTCTTC. As protein: CASSLAGSKTVNEQFF.

This clonotype was found many times. The chain links TRBV5-1 to TRBJ2-1; possible D gene TRBD2, 6 bases. Germline CDR1 SGHRS, CDR2 YFSETQ. V was shortened by 3 bases and J by 6 bases, with 13 bases between the two germline ends. This CDR3 is 14 amino acids long. CDR3 nucleotides: TGCGCCAGCAGCTCAACCACCGGGGGCAATGAGCAGTTCTTC. It is translated as CASSSTTGGNEQFF. Combining the CDR3 with reference TRBV5-1 and TRBJ2-1 gives the whole variable domain KAGVTQTPRYLIKTRGQQVTLSCSPISGHRSVSWYQQTPGQGLQFLFEYFSETQRNKGNFPGRFSGRQFSNSRSEMNVSTLELGDSALYLCASSSTTGGNEQFFGPGTRLTVL.

At least ten counts were recorded for this clonotype. This chain links TRBV20-1 with TRBJ2-1; 10 bases align to TRBD2. V lost 2 bases to trimming and J lost 2 bases; unmatched junction nucleotides: 12. The CDR3 is 18 amino acids. CDR1 and CDR2 from the germline V gene are DFQATT and SNEGSKA (reference sequence). CDR3 nucleotides: TGCAGTGCTAGAATAGGTAGCGGGGGGCCGGGGGCCTACAATGAGCAGTTCTTC. Translated, it gives CSARIGSGGPGAYNEQFF.

This clonotype occurred many times. The chain carries TRBV20-1 and TRBJ2-1; either TRBD1 or TRBD2 may supply D (6 bases each). V was shortened by 6 bases and J by 5 bases, with 17 bases between the two germline ends. In germline, CDR1 is DFQATT, CDR2 SNEGSKA (reference sequence). The CDR3 loop spans 14 amino acids. CDR3 DNA: TGCAGTGCCCGGAGGGGGGCCCAAAACAATGAGCAGTTCTTC. It codes for CSARRGAQNNEQFF.

CDR3 nucleotide sequence: TGTGCCAGCAGGGGGGGGACTAGCGGATACAATGAGCAGTTCTTC. Its translation: CASRGGTSGYNEQFF. The rearrangement joins TRBV6-1 to TRBJ2-1, with 11 bases aligning to TRBD2. V was clipped by 6 bases and J by 4 bases; unmatched bases: 5. Germline CDR1 and CDR2: MNHNS and SASEGT. The CDR3 has 15 amino acids.

This clonotype was counted many times. The chain has TRBV19 and TRBJ1-1, with 10 bases lining up with TRBD1. CDR3 length: 16 amino acids. V trimming: 5 bases; J trimming: 3 bases; junction bases outside the gene matches: 9. Germline V gene data show CDR1 as LNHDA and CDR2 as SQIVND (reference sequence). The CDR3 region is CASSPSRGQGDTEAFF. The DNA of the CDR3 is TGTGCCAGTAGTCCAAGCCGCGGACAGGGGGACACTGAAGCTTTCTTT.

This clonotype was observed many times. The genes are TRBV20-1 and TRBJ1-1; a possible D gene is TRBD1 (6 bases). The CDR3 loop spans 14 amino acids. CDR1 DFQATT and CDR2 SNEGSKA come from the germline V gene (reference sequence). The V end was cut by 1 base, the J end by 5 bases, with 14 bases between. CDR3 loop: CSARVPQGKTEAFF. The CDR3 region has the DNA TGCAGTGCTAGAGTCCCGCAGGGGAAGACTGAAGCTTTCTTT.

In its sample, this clonotype was seen many times. This chain connects TRBV6-5 to TRBJ2-7; 7 bases agree with TRBD1. Germline V lookup: CDR1 MNHEY, CDR2 SVGAGI. V was clipped by 2 bases and J by 4 bases; unmatched bases: 5. The CDR3 extends over 14 amino acids. The CDR3, as DNA: TGTGCCAGCAGTTACCGGGGACAGATATACGAGCAGTACTTC. Residues: CASSYRGQIYEQYF.

This clonotype is labeled as medium-sized. The gene calls are TRBV5-5 and TRBJ2-2; D is perhaps TRBD1 or TRBD2 (5 bases each). Trimming removed 4 bases from V and 9 bases from J, with 16 bases in between. The CDR3 runs 14 residues. The germline CDR1 and CDR2 sequences are SGHKS and YYEKEE (reference sequence). DNA of the CDR3: TGTGCCAGCAGCCGTACGTACCAGGGACGGGAGCTGTTTTTT. Its translation is CASSRTYQGRELFF.

The chain joins TRBV5-1 to TRBJ2-7, with D perhaps matching TRBD2 (6 bases). V was trimmed by 0 bases and J by 0 bases, leaving 13 bases between them. The germline V gene has CDR1 SGHRS and CDR2 YFSETQ. This CDR3 region has 16 residues. CDR3 amino acids: CASSLVGGDGSYEQYF. The CDR3 DNA sequence: TGCGCCAGCAGCTTGGTTGGAGGGGACGGCTCCTACGAGCAGTACTTC.

This clonotype occurred many times. The chain has TRBV7-9 and TRBJ1-2; tentative D call: TRBD1 (6 bases). V was shortened by 4 bases and J by 8 bases, with 14 bases between the two germline ends. CDR1 and CDR2 (germline): SEHNR, FQNEAQ (reference sequence). The CDR3 contains 13 residues. CDR3 protein: CASSSPNRDGYTF. The CDR3 DNA sequence: TGTGCCAGCAGCTCACCAAACAGGGACGGCTACACCTTC.

This clonotype was recorded at least ten times. V gene TRBV5-1 combines with J gene TRBJ1-6; 10 nucleotides match TRBD1. The CDR3 has 15 residues. With 4 bases clipped from V and 7 bases from J, the junction kept 5 bases outside the gene matches. Germline V lookup: CDR1 SGHRS, CDR2 YFSETQ. In DNA, the CDR3 is TGCGCCAGCAGCGACCGGGACAGGGGAAATTCACCCCTCCACTTT. Its translation: CASSDRDRGNSPLHF.